These T cell receptor beta chains were read from a single sample in a study of cytomegalovirus exposure and HLA in healthy donors. Profiled with immunoSEQ multiplex PCR; TCRdb holds only in-frame clones, not every one. This sample has about 150,000 clones, with 65% to 80% found just once. Input material: PBMCs. These receptors were taken from a man aged 35-49 years in good health and CMV-seropositive. Each CDR3 is given with its conserved first and last residue. A D gene is named only where the DNA matches it firmly. Clone sizes are given selectively: once, few, many, or a class where the clone is expanded.

>-|TRBV4-1|TRBJ2-1|-
CASSSGIGGGVGNEQFF
TGCGCCAGCAGCTCTGGAATTGGGGGAGGAGTAGGCAATGAGCAGTTCTTC
>-|TRBV7-2|TRBJ2-7|TRBD1
CASSQGDGGTYEQYF
TGTGCCAGCAGCCAGGGGGACGGTGGAACCTACGAGCAGTACTTC
>-|TRBV2|TRBJ2-1|TRBD2
CASRETSGNEQFF
TGTGCCAGCAGGGAGACTAGCGGAAATGAGCAGTTCTTC
>-|TRBV6-5|TRBJ1-2|-
CASSPPPGYTF
TGTGCCAGCAGTCCTCCCCCCGGCTACACCTTC
>-|TRBV20-1|TRBJ2-7|-
CSAMAGPEQYF
TGCAGTGCTATGGCAGGGCCCGAGCAGTACTTC
>-|TRBV19|TRBJ1-1|TRBD1
CASTTDRQPGAFF
TGTGCCAGTACAACGGACAGGCAGCCGGGCGCTTTCTTT
>few|TRBV19|TRBJ2-6|TRBD2
CATRRDSGSSGANVLTF
TGTGCCACCCGGAGGGATAGCGGGAGTTCTGGGGCCAACGTCCTGACTTTC
>-|TRBV7-8|TRBJ2-3|-
CASSPALGTSTDTQYF
TGTGCCAGCAGCCCCGCTTTGGGCACTAGCACAGATACGCAGTATTTT
>-|TRBV2|TRBJ1-2|-
CASSPESYGYTF
TGTGCCAGCAGTCCCGAGTCCTATGGCTACACCTTC
>few|TRBV5-6|TRBJ1-6|-
CASSFSVGRDHSPLHF
TGTGCCAGCAGCTTTTCTGTTGGCAGGGATCATTCACCCCTCCACTTT
>-|TRBV5-1|TRBJ2-7|TRBD1
CASSLGQGALISEQYF
TGCGCCAGCAGCTTGGGACAGGGGGCGCTTATTTCCGAGCAGTACTTC
>few|TRBV27|TRBJ1-4|-
CASSFGGATNEKLFF
TGTGCCAGCAGTTTCGGGGGAGCGACTAATGAAAAACTGTTTTTT
>-|TRBV4-1|TRBJ2-3|TRBD2
CASSQEGRTSGRENTQYF
TGCGCCAGCAGCCAAGAGGGTAGAACTAGCGGGAGGGAGAATACGCAGTATTTT
>-|TRBV7-2|TRBJ1-4|-
CASSLAGSGLDEKLFF
TGTGCCAGCAGCTTAGCGGGAAGCGGGCTTGATGAAAAACTGTTTTTT
>-|TRBV15|TRBJ2-3|-
CATSRRSADTQYF
TGTGCCACCAGCAGAAGGAGTGCAGATACGCAGTATTTT
>-|TRBV5-4|TRBJ1-1|-
CASSLYGDTEAFF
TGTGCCAGCAGCTTGTACGGGGACACTGAAGCTTTCTTT
>few|TRBV28|TRBJ1-6|-
CASKAGQINSPLHF
TGTGCCAGCAAGGCAGGGCAAATTAATTCACCCCTCCACTTT
>-|TRBV7-3|TRBJ2-3|-
CASSLNRRDTQYF
TGTGCCAGCAGCTTAAACAGGCGAGATACGCAGTATTTT
>once|TRBV7-3|TRBJ2-5|TRBD2
CASSPAGREPGETQYF
TGTGCCAGCAGCCCCGCGGGGCGGGAGCCTGGGGAGACCCAGTACTTC
>-|TRBV28|TRBJ2-2|-
CAGSLNGGVRNTGELFF
TGTGCCGGCAGTTTAAATGGCGGAGTTCGGAACACCGGGGAGCTGTTTTTT
>once|TRBV28|TRBJ2-5|TRBD1
CASIPLGQGGQTQYF
TGTGCCAGCATCCCCCTTGGACAGGGTGGACAGACCCAGTACTTC
>-|TRBV7-9|TRBJ2-7|TRBD1
CASSKVPDRYEQYF
TGTGCCAGCAGCAAAGTACCGGACAGGTACGAGCAGTACTTC
>few|TRBV12-5|TRBJ2-4|-
CASGPDSLRENIQYF
TGTGCTAGTGGGCCGGACAGTCTCCGGGAAAACATTCAGTACTTC
>-|TRBV9|TRBJ2-1|TRBD2
CASSVTSANNEQFF
TGTGCCAGCAGCGTCACTAGCGCCAACAATGAGCAGTTCTTC
>once|TRBV27|TRBJ2-5|-
CLFAETQYF
TGCCTTTTCGCGGAGACCCAGTACTTC
>-|TRBV15|TRBJ1-1|-
CATSIDRHTEAFF
TGTGCCACCAGCATCGACAGGCACACTGAAGCTTTCTTT
>-|TRBV12-5|TRBJ1-1|-
CASGLVLSGNTEAFF
TGTGCTAGTGGTTTGGTACTCTCAGGGAACACTGAAGCTTTCTTT
>-|TRBV30|TRBJ1-1|-
CAWSVQGRGAFF
TGTGCCTGGAGTGTGCAGGGGAGGGGAGCTTTCTTT
>-|TRBV7-7|TRBJ1-5|-
CASSRRDNRNQPQHF
TGTGCCAGCAGCCGCCGGGACAACCGGAATCAGCCCCAGCATTTT
>-|TRBV6-1|TRBJ1-3|-
CASNPTGLSGNTIYF
TGTGCCAGCAATCCGACAGGCCTCTCTGGAAACACCATATATTTT
>-|TRBV4-1|TRBJ2-7|TRBD2
CASSQELAGLYEQYF
TGCGCCAGCAGCCAAGAACTAGCGGGACTGTACGAGCAGTACTTC
>-|TRBV5-1|TRBJ2-3|-
CASSLAVPTDTQYF
TGCGCCAGCAGCCTAGCCGTTCCCACAGATACGCAGTATTTT
>-|TRBV7-9|TRBJ2-1|-
CASSPRGQFF
TGTGCCAGCAGCCCGCGCGGGCAGTTCTTC
>-|TRBV19|TRBJ1-5|-
CASSMGGASNQPQHF
TGTGCCAGTAGTATGGGGGGGGCGAGCAATCAGCCCCAGCATTTT
>-|TRBV28|TRBJ2-2|-
CASRPMGGLTGELFF
TGTGCCAGCAGGCCCATGGGGGGGCTAACCGGGGAGCTGTTTTTT